The present TCR beta chain was sequenced within a study of blood T cell repertoires in COVID-19. On the study more broadly: Samples came from the United States, Italy and Spain, spanning acute and convalescent COVID-19.

The authors' processing: The authors estimated nucleated cell counts from reference gene primer amplification. Assay used: immunoSEQ multiplex PCR; TCRdb lists only in-frame clones, some missing. D and trimming were read from the DNA, whereas the V and J calls and clone size are those reported in that table. The sample lists 150,000 to 200,000 clones; 85% to 95% were seen once. Trimming stripped 4 bases from V and 6 bases from J, with 13 bases between. CDR3 length equals 14 residues. The V gene's germline CDR1 is SGHDN and CDR2 FVKESK. The receptor's source is a woman between 50 and 59 years old with acute or convalescent COVID-19. The sample consisted of peripheral blood. The chain joins TRBV14 to TRBJ2-1; the D is unclear. The CDR3 loop reads CASSPTRSSNEQFF. The CDR3 region has the DNA TGTGCCAGCAGCCCCACAAGATCGTCCAATGAGCAGTTCTTC.